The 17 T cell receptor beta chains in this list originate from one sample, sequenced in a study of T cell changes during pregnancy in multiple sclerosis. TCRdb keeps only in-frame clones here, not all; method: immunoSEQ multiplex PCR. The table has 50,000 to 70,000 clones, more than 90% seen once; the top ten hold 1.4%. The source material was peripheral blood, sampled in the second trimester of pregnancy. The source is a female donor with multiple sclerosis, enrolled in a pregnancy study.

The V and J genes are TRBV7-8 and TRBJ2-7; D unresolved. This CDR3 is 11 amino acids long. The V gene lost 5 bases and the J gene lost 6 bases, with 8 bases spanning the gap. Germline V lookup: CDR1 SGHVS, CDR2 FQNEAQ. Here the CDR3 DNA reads TGTGCCAGCAGCCCTAAAAGCGAGCAGTACTTC. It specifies CASSPKSEQYF.

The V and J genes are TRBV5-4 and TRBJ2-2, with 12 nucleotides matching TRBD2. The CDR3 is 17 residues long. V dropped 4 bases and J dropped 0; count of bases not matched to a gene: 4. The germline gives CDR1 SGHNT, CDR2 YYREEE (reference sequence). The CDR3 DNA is TGTGCCAGCAGCCGCGGACTAGCGGGAACGAACACCGGGGAGCTGTTTTTT. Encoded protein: CASSRGLAGTNTGELFF.

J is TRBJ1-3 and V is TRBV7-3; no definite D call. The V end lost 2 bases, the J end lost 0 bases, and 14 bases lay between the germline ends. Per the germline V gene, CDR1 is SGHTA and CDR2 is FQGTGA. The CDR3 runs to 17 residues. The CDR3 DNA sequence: TGTGCCAGCAGCTTATACCCGGCGGGAAGCTCTGGAAACACCATATATTTT. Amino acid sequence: CASSLYPAGSSGNTIYF.

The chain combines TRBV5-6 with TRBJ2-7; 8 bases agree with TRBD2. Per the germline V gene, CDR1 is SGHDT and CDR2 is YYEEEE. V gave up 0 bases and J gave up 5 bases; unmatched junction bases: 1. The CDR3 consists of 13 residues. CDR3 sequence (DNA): TGTGCCAGCAGCTTGGGGCGGGGGGACGAGCAGTACTTC. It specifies CASSLGRGDEQYF.

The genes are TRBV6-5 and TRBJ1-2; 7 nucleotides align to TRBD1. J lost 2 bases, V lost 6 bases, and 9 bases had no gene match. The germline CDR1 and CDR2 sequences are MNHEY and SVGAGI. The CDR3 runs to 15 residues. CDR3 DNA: TGTGCCAGCAGGGGAGACAGGGAGTCAAACTATGGCTACACCTTC. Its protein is CASRGDRESNYGYTF.

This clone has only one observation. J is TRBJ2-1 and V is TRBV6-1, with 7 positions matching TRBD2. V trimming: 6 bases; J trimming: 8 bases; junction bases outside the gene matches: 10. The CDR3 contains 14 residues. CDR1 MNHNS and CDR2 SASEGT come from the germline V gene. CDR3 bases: TGTGCCAGCAGGTTGGGACTATCCTCTGATGAGCAGTTCTTC. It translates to CASRLGLSSDEQFF.

The chain's CDR3 is CASSAGGPSGANVLTF. The CDR3 DNA sequence: TGCGCCAGCTCAGCGGGAGGGCCATCAGGGGCCAACGTCCTGACTTTC. The V gene is TRBV5-1, the J gene TRBJ2-6; 10 nucleotides match TRBD2. The CDR3 contains 16 residues. CDR1 and CDR2 (germline): SGHRS, YFSETQ. Germline trimming cut 7 bases from V and 4 bases from J; bases unmatched to any gene: 8.

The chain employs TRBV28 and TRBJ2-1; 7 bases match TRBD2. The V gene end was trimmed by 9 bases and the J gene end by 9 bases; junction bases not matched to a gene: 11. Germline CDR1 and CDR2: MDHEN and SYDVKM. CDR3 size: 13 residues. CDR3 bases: TGTGCCAGTGGCGGGAGTCAGTCGATTGAGCAGTTCTTC. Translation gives CASGGSQSIEQFF.

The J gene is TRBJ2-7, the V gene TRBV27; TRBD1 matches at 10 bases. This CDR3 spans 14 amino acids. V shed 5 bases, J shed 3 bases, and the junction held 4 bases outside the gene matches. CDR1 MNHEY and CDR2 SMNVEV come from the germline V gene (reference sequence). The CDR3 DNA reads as TGTGCCAGCAGTGTGACAGGGGGCATCTACGAGCAGTACTTC. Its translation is CASSVTGGIYEQYF.

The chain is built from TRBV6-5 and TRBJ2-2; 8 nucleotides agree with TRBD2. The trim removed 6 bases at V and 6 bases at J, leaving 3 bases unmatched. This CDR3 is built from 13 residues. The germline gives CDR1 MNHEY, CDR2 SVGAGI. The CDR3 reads CASRRGLAGELFF. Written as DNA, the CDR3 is TGTGCCAGCAGACGGGGACTAGCCGGGGAGCTGTTTTTT.

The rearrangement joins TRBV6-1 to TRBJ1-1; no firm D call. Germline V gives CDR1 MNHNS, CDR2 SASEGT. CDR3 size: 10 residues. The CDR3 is CASRESEAFF. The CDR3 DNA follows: TGTGCTTCACGCGAATCTGAAGCTTTCTTT.

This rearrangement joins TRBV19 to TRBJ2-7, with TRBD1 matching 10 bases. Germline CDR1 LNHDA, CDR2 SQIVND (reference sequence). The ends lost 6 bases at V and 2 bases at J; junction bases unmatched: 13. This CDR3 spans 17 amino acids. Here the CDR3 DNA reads TGTGCCAGTAGGATGACAGGGGGCGCCCGGGTCACCTACGAGCAGTACTTC. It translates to CASRMTGGARVTYEQYF.

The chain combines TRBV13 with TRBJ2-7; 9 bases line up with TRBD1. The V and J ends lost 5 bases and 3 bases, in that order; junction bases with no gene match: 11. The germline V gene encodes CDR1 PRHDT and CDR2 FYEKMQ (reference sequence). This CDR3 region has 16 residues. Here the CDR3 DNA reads TGTGCCAGCAGCCCTTCGCCCGGGACAGGGTACTACGAGCAGTACTTC. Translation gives CASSPSPGTGYYEQYF.

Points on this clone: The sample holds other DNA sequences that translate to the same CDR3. DNA of the CDR3: TGTGCCAGCAGCTTAGGGGACAGCTTCTACGAGCAGTACTTC. It specifies CASSLGDSFYEQYF. This chain uses TRBV7-9 with TRBJ2-7, with 7 bases aligning to TRBD1. The CDR3 consists of 14 residues. The germline CDR1 and CDR2 sequences are SEHNR and FQNEAQ (reference sequence). V was pared by 1 base and J by 3 bases, with 3 bases of the junction left unmatched.

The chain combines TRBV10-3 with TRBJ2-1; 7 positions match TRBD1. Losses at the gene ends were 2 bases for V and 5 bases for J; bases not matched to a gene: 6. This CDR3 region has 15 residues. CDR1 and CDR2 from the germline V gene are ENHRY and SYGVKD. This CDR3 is CAISEVRGRDNEQFF. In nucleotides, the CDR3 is TGTGCCATCAGTGAGGTGAGGGGGCGAGACAATGAGCAGTTCTTC.

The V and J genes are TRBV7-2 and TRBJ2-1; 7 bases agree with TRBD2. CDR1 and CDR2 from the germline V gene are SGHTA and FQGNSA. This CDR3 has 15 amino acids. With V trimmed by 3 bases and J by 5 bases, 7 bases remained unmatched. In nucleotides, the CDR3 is TGTGCCAGCAGCTTTGGCGGGAGCCCGAACAATGAGCAGTTCTTC. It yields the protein CASSFGGSPNNEQFF.

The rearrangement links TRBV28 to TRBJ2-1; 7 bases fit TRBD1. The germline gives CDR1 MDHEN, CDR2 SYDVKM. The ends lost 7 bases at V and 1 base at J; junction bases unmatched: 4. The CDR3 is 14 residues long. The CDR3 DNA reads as TGTGCCAGCATTTTGACAGGGTCCTACAATGAGCAGTTCTTC. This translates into CASILTGSYNEQFF.